Listed below are T cell receptor beta chains from one sample, sequenced in a study of cytomegalovirus exposure and HLA in healthy donors. Clones were sequenced by immunoSEQ multiplex PCR, and TCRdb holds only the in-frame ones, with some missing. The repertoire includes about 120,000 clones, 76% of them detected once, and around 12% sits in the top ten. The sequenced sample was PBMCs. These receptors originate from a middle-aged woman in good health and CMV-seropositive. CDR3s include the opening cysteine and the closing phenylalanine or tryptophan. D genes are given only for firm matches. The size entry is marked missing in some rows and otherwise reads once, few, many or a size class.

d_call j_call v_call clone_size cdr3_nt cdr3_aa
NA TRBJ2-3 TRBV4-2 NA TGTGCCAGCAGCCTCCAACTGACTAGGCCAACTAGCACAGATACGCAGTATTTT CASSLQLTRPTSTDTQYF
TRBD2 TRBJ2-3 TRBV5-1 NA TGCGCCAGCATAGGACTAGCGGGGTCAGATACGCAGTATTTT CASIGLAGSDTQYF
NA TRBJ1-2 TRBV1 NA TGCACCAGCAGCCACGCGGGACTTAAGCTCAGAAATGGCTACACCTTC CTSSHAGLKLRNGYTF
NA TRBJ1-1 TRBV12-5 NA TGTGCTAGTGGTTTGGGGGCTTCTGAAGCTTTCTTT CASGLGASEAFF
TRBD1 TRBJ1-1 TRBV5-1 NA TGCGCCAGCAGCACGGGGGACAGGGTGAACACTGAAGCTTTCTTT CASSTGDRVNTEAFF
TRBD1 TRBJ1-1 TRBV5-4 NA TGTGCCAGCATCCCACAGGGGTCCACTGAAGCTTTCTTT CASIPQGSTEAFF
NA TRBJ1-1 TRBV9 NA TGTGCCAGCAGCGGGGGAGGCCTTGGCGTTGGCACTGAAGCTTTCTTT CASSGGGLGVGTEAFF
NA TRBJ1-6 TRBV5-1 once TGCGCCAGCAGCCTCGGGGGTTTGCATTCACCCCTCCACTTT CASSLGGLHSPLHF
NA TRBJ1-1 TRBV5-1 NA TGCGCCAGCAGCTTTGGGGTGGGGGGAGTGAACACTGAAGCTTTCTTT CASSFGVGGVNTEAFF
NA TRBJ2-7 TRBV5-5 NA TGTGCCAGCAGCTTGGATTACAGGTCACTTTACGAGCAGTACTTC CASSLDYRSLYEQYF
NA TRBJ1-1 TRBV6-5 NA TGTGCCAGCAGTTATACGGGGACTGTGAACACTGAAGCTTTCTTT CASSYTGTVNTEAFF
NA TRBJ2-2 TRBV30 once TGTGCCTGGAAGGAGGGAGTCGGCACCGGGGAGCTGTTTTTT CAWKEGVGTGELFF
TRBD1 TRBJ1-2 TRBV7-2 NA TGTGCCAGCAGCCCGCCCGGGACAGGTTTCGGCTACACCTTC CASSPPGTGFGYTF
NA TRBJ1-4 TRBV28 NA TGTGCCAGTGAAGTAGGGGGGGGTGAAAAACTGTTTTTT CASEVGGGEKLFF
NA TRBJ1-5 TRBV7-9 few TGTGCCAGCAGCCTAGGGGGGGATAGCAATCAGCCCCAGCATTTT CASSLGGDSNQPQHF
NA TRBJ2-3 TRBV14 NA TGTGCCAGCAGCCCAACCCACAGAGCAGTCACAGATACGCAGTATTTT CASSPTHRAVTDTQYF
TRBD1 TRBJ1-4 TRBV5-4 NA TGTGCCAGCGCCCGCCAGGGGGCGCAGGAAAAACTGTTTTTT CASARQGAQEKLFF
NA TRBJ1-1 TRBV6-4 NA TGTGCCAGCAGTGACAGCATGAACACTGAAGCTTTCTTT CASSDSMNTEAFF
TRBD1 TRBJ2-7 TRBV5-6 few TGTGCCAGCACCCGGACAGGGGGCTACGAGCAGTACTTC CASTRTGGYEQYF
NA TRBJ1-5 TRBV5-6 NA TGTGCCAGCAGCTTGGGCTCCCTTGGGGGCTGGGGGCCCCAGCATTTT CASSLGSLGGWGPQHF
NA TRBJ2-7 TRBV19 NA TGTGCCAGTAGTGGGGGCCTATGGGAGACCTACGAGCAGTACTTC CASSGGLWETYEQYF
NA TRBJ1-3 TRBV7-9 NA TGTGCCACCGGGAGCTCTGGAAACACCATATATTTT CATGSSGNTIYF
TRBD1 TRBJ2-7 TRBV9 once TGTGCCAGCAGCGCCCGAGGGGACAGGGAGCCGCAGTACTTC CASSARGDREPQYF
TRBD1 TRBJ1-4 TRBV6-1 NA TGTGCCAGCAGCGGAAGGCAGGGGGAAGAAAAACTGTTTTTT CASSGRQGEEKLFF
NA TRBJ1-5 TRBV27 NA TGTGCCAGCAGTTCCGCGGGGGGGGGCAATCAGCCCCAGCATTTT CASSSAGGGNQPQHF
NA TRBJ1-6 TRBV7-8 NA TGTGCCAGCAGCTTTGGACAGACTAATTCACCCCTCCACTTT CASSFGQTNSPLHF
NA TRBJ1-5 TRBV11-2 few TGTGCCAGCAGTCAAGGGGGGGGAAGGCAGCCCCAGCATTTT CASSQGGGRQPQHF
NA TRBJ1-2 TRBV10-2 NA TGCGCCAGCAGTGTTGAGAATATCTATGGCTACACCTTC CASSVENIYGYTF
TRBD2 TRBJ2-3 TRBV5-4 NA TGTGCCAGCAGCACCGACTGGACTAGCGGGGGGGCAACAGATACGCAGTATTTT CASSTDWTSGGATDTQYF
TRBD1 TRBJ2-6 TRBV18 NA TGTGCCAGCTCCCCTGACAGGGATGGGGCCAACGTCCTGACTTTC CASSPDRDGANVLTF
TRBD1 TRBJ1-6 TRBV10-2 NA TGCGCCAGCAGGCCGCGGACAGGCGGAGGGTCACCCCTCCACTTT CASRPRTGGGSPLHF
NA TRBJ1-5 TRBV9 NA TGTGCCAGCAGCGTGGGAGTTGATCAGCCCCAGCATTTT CASSVGVDQPQHF
NA TRBJ1-1 TRBV7-9 few TGTGCCAGCAGCCCCTCTCGGACAGCCCGTCCCTCGAACACTGAAGCTTTCTTT CASSPSRTARPSNTEAFF
TRBD1 TRBJ1-1 TRBV18 few TGTGCCAGCTCACGACAGGGAGGAACTGAAGCTTTCTTT CASSRQGGTEAFF
TRBD1 TRBJ2-1 TRBV19 NA TGTGCCAGTAGTTCCCGAGGGACAGGGTTAATCGATGAGCAGTTCTTC CASSSRGTGLIDEQFF
TRBD2 TRBJ2-1 TRBV4-2 NA TGTGCCAGCAGCCAAGAGGGCAGCGGGGGGGCCTATGAGCAGTTCTTC CASSQEGSGGAYEQFF
TRBD1 TRBJ2-7 TRBV5-4 NA TGTGCCAGCAGCTCCCCAGGGGGAGACAGCGAGCAGTACTTC CASSSPGGDSEQYF
TRBD1 TRBJ1-3 TRBV2 NA TGTGCCAGCGGAGGGGGCCCCTTGTCTGGAAACACCATATATTTT CASGGGPLSGNTIYF
NA TRBJ2-3 TRBV7-7 NA TGTGCCAGCAGCCTGGGGGGGGCGGTTTCAGATACGCAGTATTTT CASSLGGAVSDTQYF
TRBD2 TRBJ2-1 TRBV5-6 NA TGTGCCAGCAGCTCCCGACTAGCGGGGTATAGCAATGAGCAGTTCTTC CASSSRLAGYSNEQFF
TRBD1 TRBJ1-6 TRBV6-1 few TGTGCCAGCAGTCGCCCAGGGGGCGGATATTCACCCCTCCACTTT CASSRPGGGYSPLHF
TRBD2 TRBJ2-1 TRBV15 many TGTGCCACCAGCAGGGGGCGGGGGGAAAGCTCCTACAATGAGCAGTTCTTC CATSRGRGESSYNEQFF
NA TRBJ1-2 TRBV5-1 NA TGCGCCAGCAGCTTGGAGGTTCCCCCGAGGGGCTACACCTTC CASSLEVPPRGYTF
TRBD1 TRBJ2-7 TRBV7-8 NA TGTGCCAGCAGCTTACCCGGGACAGGGAAATACGAGCAGTACTTC CASSLPGTGKYEQYF
TRBD2 TRBJ2-3 TRBV19 once TGTGCCAGTAGTATGATTAGCGGGGGCACAGATACGCAGTATTTT CASSMISGGTDTQYF
NA TRBJ1-1 TRBV29-1 NA TGCAGCGGTCTGGGGGGGCAACCGAACACTGAAGCTTTCTTT CSGLGGQPNTEAFF
TRBD1 TRBJ1-2 TRBV6-5 NA TGTGCCAGCAGTTCCGGGGACAGGCTCTCTTCCTATGGCTACACCTTC CASSSGDRLSSYGYTF
NA TRBJ2-3 TRBV5-6 few TGTGCCAGCAGCTTGGACATCACAGATACGCAGTATTTT CASSLDITDTQYF
NA TRBJ2-5 TRBV7-9 once TGTGCCAGCAGCTTAGTACAAGAGACCCAGTACTTC CASSLVQETQYF
NA TRBJ1-5 TRBV30 NA TGTGCCTGGAATACTCGGGGCAATCAGCCCCAGCATTTT CAWNTRGNQPQHF